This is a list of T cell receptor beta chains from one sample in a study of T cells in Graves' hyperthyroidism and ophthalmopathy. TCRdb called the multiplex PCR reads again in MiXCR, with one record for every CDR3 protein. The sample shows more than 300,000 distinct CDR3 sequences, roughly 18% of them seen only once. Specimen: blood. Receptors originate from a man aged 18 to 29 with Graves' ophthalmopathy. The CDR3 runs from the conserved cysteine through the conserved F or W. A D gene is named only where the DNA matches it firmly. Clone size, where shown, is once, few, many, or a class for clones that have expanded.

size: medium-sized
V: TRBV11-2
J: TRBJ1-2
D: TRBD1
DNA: TGTGCCAGCAGCAGTGACAGGGTTAGTGGCTACACCTTC
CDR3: CASSSDRVSGYTF

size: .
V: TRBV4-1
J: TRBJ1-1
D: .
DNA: TGCGCCAGCAGCCAAGATACGAGTCCCGAGATGGCTGAAGCTTTCTTT
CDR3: CASSQDTSPEMAEAFF

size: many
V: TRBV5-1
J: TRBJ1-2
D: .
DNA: TGCGCCAGCAGGCCCGGAGGGCTCAACTATGGCTACACCTTC
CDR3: CASRPGGLNYGYTF

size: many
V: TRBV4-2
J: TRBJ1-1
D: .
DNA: TGTGCCAGCAGCCTCCCGGGGGGCAGGGGGAACACTGAAGCTTTCTTT
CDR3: CASSLPGGRGNTEAFF

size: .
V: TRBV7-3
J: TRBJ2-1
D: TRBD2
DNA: TGTGCCAGCAGCTTAGCCCCGACTAGCGGGGCTGATGAGCAGTTCTTC
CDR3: CASSLAPTSGADEQFF

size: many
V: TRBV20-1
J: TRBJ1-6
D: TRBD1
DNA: TGCAGTGCTGGACGGACAGGCCTGAATAATTCACCCCTCCACTTT
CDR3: CSAGRTGLNNSPLHF

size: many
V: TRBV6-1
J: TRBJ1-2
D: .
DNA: TGTGCCAGCAGTGAACAGGACTATGGCTACACCTTC
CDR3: CASSEQDYGYTF

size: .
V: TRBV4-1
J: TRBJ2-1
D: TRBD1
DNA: TGCGCCAGCAGCCAAGCAGGGGGCCCTTACAATGAGCAGTTCTTC
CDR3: CASSQAGGPYNEQFF

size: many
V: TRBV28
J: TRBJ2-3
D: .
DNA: TGTGCCAGCAGCCCCGGGGATTTCACAGATACGCAGTATTTT
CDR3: CASSPGDFTDTQYF

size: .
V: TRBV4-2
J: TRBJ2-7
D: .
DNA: TGTGCCAGCAGCCAAGACGCTAGCTCCTACGAGCAGTACTTC
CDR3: CASSQDASSYEQYF

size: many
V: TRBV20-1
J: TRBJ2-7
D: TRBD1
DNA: TGCAGTGCAAGGGGACAGTTGCTCTCCTACGAGCAGTACTTC
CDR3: CSARGQLLSYEQYF

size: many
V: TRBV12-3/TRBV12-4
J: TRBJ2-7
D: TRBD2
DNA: TGTGCCAGCAGTTTGGGTACCGGGACTAGCACCTACGAGCAGTACTTC
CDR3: CASSLGTGTSTYEQYF

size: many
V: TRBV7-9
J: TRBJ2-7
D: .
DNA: TGTGCCAGCAGCTTAGAGCCGAAGAGCTCCTACGAGCAGTACTTC
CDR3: CASSLEPKSSYEQYF

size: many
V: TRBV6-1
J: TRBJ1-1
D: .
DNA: TGTGCCAGCAGACGAGGAGTAATGAACACTGAAGCTTTCTTT
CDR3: CASRRGVMNTEAFF

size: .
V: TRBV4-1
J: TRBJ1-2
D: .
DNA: TGCGCCAGCAGCCAAGGCCCCTCTCAGGGAGCCGGCTACACCTTC
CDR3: CASSQGPSQGAGYTF

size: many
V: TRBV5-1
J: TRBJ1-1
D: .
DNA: TGCGCCAGCATCCCCTCCTCAGGGACGAACACTGAAGCTTTCTTT
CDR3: CASIPSSGTNTEAFF

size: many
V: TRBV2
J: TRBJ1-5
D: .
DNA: TGTGCCAGCAGGACCGGGGATACGGGCAATCAGCCCCAGCATTTT
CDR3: CASRTGDTGNQPQHF

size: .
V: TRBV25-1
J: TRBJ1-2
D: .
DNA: TGTGCCAGCAGTCGGGGGGGGTCTGGCTACACCTTC
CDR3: CASSRGGSGYTF

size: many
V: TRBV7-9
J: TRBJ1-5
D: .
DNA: TGTGCCAGCAACATCCCCAATCAGCCCCAGCATTTT
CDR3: CASNIPNQPQHF

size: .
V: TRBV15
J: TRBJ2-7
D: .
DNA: TGTACCACCAGCAACCGGATTGACTACGAGCAGTACTTC
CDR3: CTTSNRIDYEQYF

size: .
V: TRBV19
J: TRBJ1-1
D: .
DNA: TGTGCCAGTAGTAGTGAAGGGTCCAGGGGCCCTGAAGCTTTCTTT
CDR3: CASSSEGSRGPEAFF

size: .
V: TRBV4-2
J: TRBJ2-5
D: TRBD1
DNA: TGTGCCAGCAGCCAAGAGGACAGGCTCCCTCTCTCGAAGTACTTC
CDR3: CASSQEDRLPLSKYF

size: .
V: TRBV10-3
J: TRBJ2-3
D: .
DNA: TGTGCCATCAGTGAGTCGGTGGGCAGGGTAGTCCCAGATACGCAGTATTTT
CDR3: CAISESVGRVVPDTQYF

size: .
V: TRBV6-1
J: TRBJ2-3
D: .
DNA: TGTGCCAGCAGTGATGCTGCTACGCAGTATTTT
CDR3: CASSDAATQYF

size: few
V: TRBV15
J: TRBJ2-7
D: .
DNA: TGTGCCACCAGCAGACGGACGGGATCGGGAAGCGAGCAGTACTTC
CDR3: CATSRRTGSGSEQYF

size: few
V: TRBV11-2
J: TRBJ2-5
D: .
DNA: TGTGCCAGCAGCTTAACCGGCAGCCTGTACTTC
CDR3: CASSLTGSLYF

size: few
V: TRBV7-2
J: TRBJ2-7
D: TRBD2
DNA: TGTGCCAGCAGCTCTAAATTCCCCGGGAGGGACGGGGAGCAGTACTTC
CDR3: CASSSKFPGRDGEQYF

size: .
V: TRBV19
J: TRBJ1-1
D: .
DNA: TGTGCCAGTAGTAGAACAGGGTCTCCGGACACTGAAGCTTTCTTT
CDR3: CASSRTGSPDTEAFF

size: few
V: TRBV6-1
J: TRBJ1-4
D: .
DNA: TGTGCCAGCAGTTATACGGGGACACCTGATAATGAAAAACTGTTTTTT
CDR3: CASSYTGTPDNEKLFF

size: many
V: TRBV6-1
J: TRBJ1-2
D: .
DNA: TGTGCCAGCAGCCCCGTAGGGGTTCAGGGTCGTGGCTACACCTTC
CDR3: CASSPVGVQGRGYTF

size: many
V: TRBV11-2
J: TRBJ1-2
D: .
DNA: TGTGCCAGCAGCTTAGTTTCGCAGGGGATTGGCTACACCTTC
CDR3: CASSLVSQGIGYTF

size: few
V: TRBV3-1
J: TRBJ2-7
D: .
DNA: TGTGCCAGCAGCCAAGTTGCCGGGATTCTCACACCCTACGAGCAGTACTTC
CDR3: CASSQVAGILTPYEQYF

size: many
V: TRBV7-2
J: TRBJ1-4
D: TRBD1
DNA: TGTGCCAGCAGCGCGCGGACAGGGGGTAATGAAAAACTGTTTTTT
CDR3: CASSARTGGNEKLFF

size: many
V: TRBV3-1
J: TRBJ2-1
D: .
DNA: TGTGCCAGCAGCCAAGTTCTCCGGGGGCGAGGTGATGAGCAGTTCTTC
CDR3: CASSQVLRGRGDEQFF

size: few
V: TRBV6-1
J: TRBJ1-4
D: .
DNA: TGTGCCATCAATCAGGGGTTCTATGAAAAACTGTTTTTT
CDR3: CAINQGFYEKLFF

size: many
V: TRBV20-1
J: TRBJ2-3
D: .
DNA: TGCAGTGCTAGAGACGTTATTGCCAACACAGATACGCAGTATTTT
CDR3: CSARDVIANTDTQYF

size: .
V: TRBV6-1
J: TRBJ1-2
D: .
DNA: TGTGCCAGCAGAGTAGACAGGATCTATGGCTACACCTTC
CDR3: CASRVDRIYGYTF

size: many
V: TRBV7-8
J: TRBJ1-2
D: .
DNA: TGTGCCAGCAGTTCCGGGGCCCTCTATGGCTACACCTTC
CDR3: CASSSGALYGYTF

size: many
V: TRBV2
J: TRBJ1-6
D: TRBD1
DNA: TGTGCCAGCTCTCGGTACTCAGGGGGCGTGGATTCACCCCTCCACTTT
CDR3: CASSRYSGGVDSPLHF

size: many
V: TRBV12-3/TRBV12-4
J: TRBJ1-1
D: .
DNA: TGTGCCAGCCGTCCGGAGGGCTTGGAAGCTTTCTTT
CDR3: CASRPEGLEAFF

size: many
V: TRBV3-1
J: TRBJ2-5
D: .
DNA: TGTGCCAGCAGCCAAAGGGGGGGTCAAGAGACCCAGTACTTC
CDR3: CASSQRGGQETQYF

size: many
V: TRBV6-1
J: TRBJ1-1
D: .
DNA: TGTGCCAGCAGTTTCGACAGTACTAACACTGAAGCTTTCTTT
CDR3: CASSFDSTNTEAFF

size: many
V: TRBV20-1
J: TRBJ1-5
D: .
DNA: TGCAGTGCCTCCAGGGGTCCCTCCAATCAGCCCCAGCATTTT
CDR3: CSASRGPSNQPQHF

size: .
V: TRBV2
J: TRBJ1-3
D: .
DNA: TGTGCCAGCAGTCGGCGAGCGGACCCCGGAGGAAACACCATATATTTT
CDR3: CASSRRADPGGNTIYF

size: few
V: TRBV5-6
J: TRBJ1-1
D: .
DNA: TGTGCCAGCAAATCCTCCCGGCTAGCGGCAGCTTTCTTT
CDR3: CASKSSRLAAAFF

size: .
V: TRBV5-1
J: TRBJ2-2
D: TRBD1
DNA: TGCGCCAGCAGCCTCGGACAGGCCGGGGAGCTGTTTTTT
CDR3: CASSLGQAGELFF

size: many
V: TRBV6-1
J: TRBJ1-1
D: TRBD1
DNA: TGTGCCAGCATCTCACAGGGGGCGAACACTGAAGCTTTCTTT
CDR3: CASISQGANTEAFF

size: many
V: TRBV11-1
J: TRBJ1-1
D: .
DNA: TGTGCCAGCAGATGGGACTCCTCCTCAACTGAAGCTTTCTTT
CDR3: CASRWDSSSTEAFF

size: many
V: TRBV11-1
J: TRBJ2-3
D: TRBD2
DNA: TGTGCCAGCAGCCCCACACTAGCGGGGGCGGGAGATACGCAGTATTTT
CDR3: CASSPTLAGAGDTQYF

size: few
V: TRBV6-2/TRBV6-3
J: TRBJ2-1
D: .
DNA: TGTGCCAGCACAAGGGTGGCCTACAATGAGCAGTTCTTC
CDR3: CASTRVAYNEQFF

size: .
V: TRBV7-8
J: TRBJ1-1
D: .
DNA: TGTGCCAGCAGCTCCCATGAGGGGGGAGACACTGAAGCTTTCTTT
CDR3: CASSSHEGGDTEAFF

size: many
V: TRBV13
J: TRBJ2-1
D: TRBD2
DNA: TGTGCCAGCAGCTTGGCGGGGGGGACTTACAATGAGCAGTTCTTC
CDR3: CASSLAGGTYNEQFF

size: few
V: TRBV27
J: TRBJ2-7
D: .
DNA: TGTGCCAGCAGTTTATGGGGGGCCCCCTACGAGCAGTACTTC
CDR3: CASSLWGAPYEQYF

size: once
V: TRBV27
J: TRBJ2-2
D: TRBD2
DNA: TGTGCCAGCAGTCAACTAGCGGGGGGCTCCGAGCTGTTTTTT
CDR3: CASSQLAGGSELFF

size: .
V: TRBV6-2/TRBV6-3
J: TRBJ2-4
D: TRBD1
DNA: TGTGCCAGCAGTTTAGAAAACAGGGGAGCAAACATTCAGTACTTC
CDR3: CASSLENRGANIQYF

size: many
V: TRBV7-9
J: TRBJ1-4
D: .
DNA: TGTGCCAGCAGCGCCGGTCCAGGGTTGGAGACTAATGAAAAACTGTTTTTT
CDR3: CASSAGPGLETNEKLFF

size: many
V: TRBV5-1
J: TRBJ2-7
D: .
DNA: TGCGCCAGCAGCTTGCTTTTAGGCCAGGGGAGCTCCTACGAGCAGTACTTC
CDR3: CASSLLLGQGSSYEQYF

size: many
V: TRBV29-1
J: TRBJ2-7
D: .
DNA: TGCAGCGTTGTGACTGCCTACGAGCAGTACTTC
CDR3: CSVVTAYEQYF

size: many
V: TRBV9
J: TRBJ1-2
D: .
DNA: TGTGCCAGCAGCCCACGGACCTTGCGGGGCTACACCTTC
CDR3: CASSPRTLRGYTF

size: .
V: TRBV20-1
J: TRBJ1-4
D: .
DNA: TGCAGTGCGAACCCAACAGGTCGTGAAAAACTGTTTTTT
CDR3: CSANPTGREKLFF